This T cell receptor (beta chain) was recorded in a study of cytomegalovirus exposure and HLA in healthy donors. In the PCR, 60 Vbeta and 13 Jbeta primers were used. The method was immunoSEQ multiplex PCR; TCRdb's version includes in-frame clones alone and lacks a portion of them. The sample has 60,000 to 90,000 clones, around 70% seen once. The sequenced sample was PBMCs. The source is a man between 40 and 49 years old in good health and CMV-seropositive.

In DNA, the CDR3 is TGTGCCAGCAGTTTATTTTCCGTCTCGGGTGAGCAGTTCTTC. Translating gives CASSLFSVSGEQFF. The chain links TRBV27 to TRBJ2-1; D gene ambiguous. Trimming removed 1 base at V and 9 bases at J, with 13 bases between. The CDR3 spans 14 residues. Germline CDR1 is MNHEY and CDR2 is SMNVEV (reference sequence).